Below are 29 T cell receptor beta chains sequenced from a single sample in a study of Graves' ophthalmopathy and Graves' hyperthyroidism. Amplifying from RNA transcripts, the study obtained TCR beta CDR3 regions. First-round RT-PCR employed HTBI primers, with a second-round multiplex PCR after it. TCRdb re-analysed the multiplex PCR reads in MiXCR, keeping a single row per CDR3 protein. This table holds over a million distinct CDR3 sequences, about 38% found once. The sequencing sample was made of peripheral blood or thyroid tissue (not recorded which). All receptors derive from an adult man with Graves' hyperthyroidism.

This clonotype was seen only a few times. CDR3 in DNA: TGCAGCGGGGGTGAGTACCGTCGGGAGCAGTACTTC. As protein: CSGGEYRREQYF. The gene calls are TRBV29-1 and TRBJ2-7; D ambiguous. CDR3 length: 12 residues. From germline, CDR1 is SQVTM and CDR2 ANQGSEA. Trimming cost V 7 bases and J 7 bases, with 17 bases left between them.

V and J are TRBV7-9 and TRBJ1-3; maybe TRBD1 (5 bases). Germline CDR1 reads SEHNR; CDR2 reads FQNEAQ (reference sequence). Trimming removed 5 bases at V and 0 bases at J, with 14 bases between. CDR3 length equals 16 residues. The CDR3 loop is CASSPPRGSSGNTIYF. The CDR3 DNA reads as TGTGCCAGCAGCCCACCGAGGGGTTCCTCTGGAAACACCATATATTTT.

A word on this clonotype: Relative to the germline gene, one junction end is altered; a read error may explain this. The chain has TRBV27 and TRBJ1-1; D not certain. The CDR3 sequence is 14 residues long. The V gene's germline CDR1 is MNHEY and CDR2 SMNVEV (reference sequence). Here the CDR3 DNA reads TGTGCCACCAGTGAAACCGGGAGTTACACTGGAGCTTTCTTT. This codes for CATSETGSYTGAFF.

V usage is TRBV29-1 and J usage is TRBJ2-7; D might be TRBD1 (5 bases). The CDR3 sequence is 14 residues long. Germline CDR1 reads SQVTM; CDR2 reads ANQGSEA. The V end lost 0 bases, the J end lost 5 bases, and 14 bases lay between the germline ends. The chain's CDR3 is CSVEERQGYHEQYF. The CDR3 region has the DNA TGCAGCGTTGAAGAACGGCAGGGTTATCACGAGCAGTACTTC.

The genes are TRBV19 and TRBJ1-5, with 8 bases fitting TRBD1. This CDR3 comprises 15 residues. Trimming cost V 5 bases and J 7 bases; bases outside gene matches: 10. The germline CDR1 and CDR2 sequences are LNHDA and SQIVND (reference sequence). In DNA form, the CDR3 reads TGTGCCAGTAGTCCACTCAGGGGGCAATCCCAGCCCCAGCATTTT. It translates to CASSPLRGQSQPQHF. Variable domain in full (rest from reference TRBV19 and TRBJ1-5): DGGITQSPKYLFRKEGQNVTLSCEQNLNHDAMYWYRQDPGQGLRLIYYSQIVNDFQKGDIAEGYSVSREKKESFPLTVTSAQKNPTAFYLCASSPLRGQSQPQHFGDGTRLSIL.

This CDR3 reads CATSDPGQANYGYTF. CDR3 DNA sequence: TGTGCCACCAGTGATCCCGGACAGGCAAACTATGGCTACACCTTC. The V gene is TRBV24-1, the J gene TRBJ1-2, with 7 bases lining up with TRBD1. CDR1 and CDR2 (germline): KGHDR, SFDVKD. CDR3 length equals 15 residues. Germline trimming cut 3 bases from V and 2 bases from J; bases unmatched to any gene: 5.

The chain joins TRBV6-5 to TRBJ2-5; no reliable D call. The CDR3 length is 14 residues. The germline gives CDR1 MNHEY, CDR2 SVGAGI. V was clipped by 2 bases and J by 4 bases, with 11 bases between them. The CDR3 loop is CASSYLSLRETQYF. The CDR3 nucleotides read TGTGCCAGCAGTTACCTGAGCCTCCGAGAGACCCAGTACTTC.

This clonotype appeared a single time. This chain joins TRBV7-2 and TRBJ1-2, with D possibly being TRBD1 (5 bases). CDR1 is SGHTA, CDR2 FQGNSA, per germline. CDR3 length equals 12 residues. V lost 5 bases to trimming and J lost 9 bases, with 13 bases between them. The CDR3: CASSQEGDRYTF. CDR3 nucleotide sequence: TGTGCCAGCAGCCAAGAAGGGGATCGCTACACCTTC. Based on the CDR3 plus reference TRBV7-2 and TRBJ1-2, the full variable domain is GAGVSQSPSNKVTEKGKDVELRCDPISGHTALYWYRQSLGQGLEFLIYFQGNSAPDKSGLPSDRFSAERTGGSVSTLTIQRTQQEDSAVYLCASSQEGDRYTFGSGTRLTVV.

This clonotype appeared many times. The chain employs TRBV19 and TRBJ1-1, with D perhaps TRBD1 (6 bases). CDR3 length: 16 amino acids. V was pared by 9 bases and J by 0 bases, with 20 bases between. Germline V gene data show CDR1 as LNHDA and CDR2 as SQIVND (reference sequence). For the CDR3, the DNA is TGTGCCAGCGAAACCCGGGACACATTCATGAACACTGAAGCTTTCTTT. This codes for CASETRDTFMNTEAFF.

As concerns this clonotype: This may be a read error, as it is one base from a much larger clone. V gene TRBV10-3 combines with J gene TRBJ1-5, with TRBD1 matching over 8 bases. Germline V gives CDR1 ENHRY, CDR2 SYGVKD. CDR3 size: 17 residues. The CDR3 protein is CAVSESEDRADNQPQHF. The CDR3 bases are TGTGCCGTCAGTGAGTCGGAGGACAGGGCGGACAATCAGCCCCAGCATTTT.

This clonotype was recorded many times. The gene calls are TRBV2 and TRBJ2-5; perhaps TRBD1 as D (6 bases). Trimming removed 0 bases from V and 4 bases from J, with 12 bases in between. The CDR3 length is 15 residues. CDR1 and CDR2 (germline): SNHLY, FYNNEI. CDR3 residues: CASSEARGVLETQYF. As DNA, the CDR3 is TGTGCCAGCAGTGAAGCCAGGGGCGTACTAGAGACCCAGTACTTC.

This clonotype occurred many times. DNA for the CDR3: TGTGCCAGCAGCTTAACTGGGAGGAGGGGCTGCGAGCAGTACTTC. Translation gives CASSLTGRRGCEQYF. The chain recombines TRBV7-9 with TRBJ2-7, with D tentatively TRBD2 (6 bases). Germline CDR1 SEHNR, CDR2 FQNEAQ (reference sequence). The germline V and J ends were trimmed by 2 bases and 6 bases, with 17 bases remaining between them. This CDR3 comprises 15 residues.

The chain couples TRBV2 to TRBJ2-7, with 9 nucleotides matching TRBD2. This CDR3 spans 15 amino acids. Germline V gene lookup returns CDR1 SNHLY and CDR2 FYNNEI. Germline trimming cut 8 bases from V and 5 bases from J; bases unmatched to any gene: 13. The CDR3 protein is CASGTPGLARHEQYF. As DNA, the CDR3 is TGTGCCAGCGGGACCCCGGGACTAGCCCGCCACGAGCAGTACTTC.

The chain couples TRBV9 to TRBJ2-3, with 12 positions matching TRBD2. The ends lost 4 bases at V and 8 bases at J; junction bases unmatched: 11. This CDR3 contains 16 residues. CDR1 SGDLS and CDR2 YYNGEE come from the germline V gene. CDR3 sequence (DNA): TGTGCCAGCAGCTTGGTCCTAGCGGGAGGGCCCCGTACGCAGTATTTT. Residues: CASSLVLAGGPRTQYF. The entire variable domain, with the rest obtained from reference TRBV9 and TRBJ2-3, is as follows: DSGVTQTPKHLITATGQRVTLRCSPRSGDLSVYWYQQSLDQGLQFLIQYYNGEERAKGNILERFSAQQFPDLHSELNLSSLELGDSALYFCASSLVLAGGPRTQYFGPGTRLTVL.

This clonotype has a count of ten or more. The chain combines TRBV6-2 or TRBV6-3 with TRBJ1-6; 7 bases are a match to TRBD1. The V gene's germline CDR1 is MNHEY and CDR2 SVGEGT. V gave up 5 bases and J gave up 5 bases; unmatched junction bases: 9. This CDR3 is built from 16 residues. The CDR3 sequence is CASSHVPGQNNSPLHF. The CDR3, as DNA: TGTGCCAGCAGTCACGTACCGGGACAGAATAATTCACCCCTCCACTTT.

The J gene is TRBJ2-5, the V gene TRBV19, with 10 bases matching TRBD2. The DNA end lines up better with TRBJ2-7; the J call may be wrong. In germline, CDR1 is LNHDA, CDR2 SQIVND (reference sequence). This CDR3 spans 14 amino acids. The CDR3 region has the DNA TGTGCCACCGAGACTAGCGGGCTAAACTACGAGCAGTACTTC. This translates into CATETSGLNYEQYF.

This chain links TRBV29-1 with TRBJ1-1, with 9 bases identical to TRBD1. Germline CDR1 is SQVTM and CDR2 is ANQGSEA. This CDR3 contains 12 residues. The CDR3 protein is CRGDREHTEAFF. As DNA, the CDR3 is TGCAGGGGGGACAGGGAGCACACTGAAGCTTTCTTT.

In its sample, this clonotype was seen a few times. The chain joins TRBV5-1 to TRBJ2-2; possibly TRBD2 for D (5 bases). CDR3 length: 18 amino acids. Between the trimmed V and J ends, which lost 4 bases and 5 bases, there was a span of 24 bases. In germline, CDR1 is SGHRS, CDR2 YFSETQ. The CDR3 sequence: CASSPEVIRELGTGELFF. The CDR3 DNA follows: TGCGCCAGCAGCCCGGAGGTCATTAGGGAACTCGGTACCGGGGAGCTGTTTTTT.

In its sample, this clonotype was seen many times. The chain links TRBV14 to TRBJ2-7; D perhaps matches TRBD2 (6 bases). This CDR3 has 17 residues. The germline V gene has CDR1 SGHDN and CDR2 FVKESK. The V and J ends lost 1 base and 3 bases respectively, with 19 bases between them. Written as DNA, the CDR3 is TGTGCCAGCAGCCAAGTTGAGAGGCTAGCGAGCTACTACGAGCAGTACTTC. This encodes CASSQVERLASYYEQYF.

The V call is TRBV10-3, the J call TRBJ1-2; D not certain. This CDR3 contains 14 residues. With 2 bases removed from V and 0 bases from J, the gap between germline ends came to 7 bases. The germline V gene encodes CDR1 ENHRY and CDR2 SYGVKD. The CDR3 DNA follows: TGTGCCATCAGTGAGAAGTCAACTAACTATGGCTACACCTTC. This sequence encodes CAISEKSTNYGYTF.

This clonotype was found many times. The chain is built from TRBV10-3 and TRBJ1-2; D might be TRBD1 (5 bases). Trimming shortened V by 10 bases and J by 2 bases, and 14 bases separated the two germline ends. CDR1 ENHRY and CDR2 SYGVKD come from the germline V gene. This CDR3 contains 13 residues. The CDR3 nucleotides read TGTGCCAGTCAAAGGGCAGGGAACTATGGCTACACCTTC. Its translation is CASQRAGNYGYTF.

For the CDR3, the DNA is TGTGCCAGCAGCCAAGCCCCCGGGTCACCCCTCCACTTT. Encoded protein: CASSQAPGSPLHF. This chain joins TRBV7-9 and TRBJ1-6; D remains ambiguous. The germline V and J ends were trimmed by 5 bases and 10 bases, with 12 bases remaining between them. This CDR3 has 13 amino acids. Looked up from germline, CDR1 is SEHNR and CDR2 is FQNEAQ (reference sequence). Together with reference TRBV7-9 and TRBJ1-6, the CDR3 gives the full variable domain: DTGVSQNPRHKITKRGQNVTFRCDPISEHNRLYWYRQTLGQGPEFLTYFQNEAQLEKSRLLSDRFSAERPKGSFSTLEIQRTEQGDSAMYLCASSQAPGSPLHFGNGTRLTVT.

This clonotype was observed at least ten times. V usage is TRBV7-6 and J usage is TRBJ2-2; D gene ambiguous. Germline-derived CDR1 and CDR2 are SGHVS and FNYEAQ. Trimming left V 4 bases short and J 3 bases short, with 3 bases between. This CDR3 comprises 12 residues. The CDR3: CASSSDTGELFF. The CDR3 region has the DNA TGTGCCAGCAGCTCCGACACCGGGGAGCTGTTTTTT.

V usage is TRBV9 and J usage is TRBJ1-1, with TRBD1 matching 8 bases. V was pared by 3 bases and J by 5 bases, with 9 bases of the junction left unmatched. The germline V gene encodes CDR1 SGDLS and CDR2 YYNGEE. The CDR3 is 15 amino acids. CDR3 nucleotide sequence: TGTGCCAGCAGCGGCACAGGGGGGCGGGGAACTGAAGCTTTCTTT. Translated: CASSGTGGRGTEAFF.

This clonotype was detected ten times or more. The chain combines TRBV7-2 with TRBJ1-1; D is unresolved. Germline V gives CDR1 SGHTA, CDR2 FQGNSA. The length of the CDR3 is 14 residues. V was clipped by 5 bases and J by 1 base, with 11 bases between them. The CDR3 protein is CASSPQARNTEAFF. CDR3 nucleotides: TGTGCCAGCAGCCCGCAAGCCAGGAACACTGAAGCTTTCTTT.

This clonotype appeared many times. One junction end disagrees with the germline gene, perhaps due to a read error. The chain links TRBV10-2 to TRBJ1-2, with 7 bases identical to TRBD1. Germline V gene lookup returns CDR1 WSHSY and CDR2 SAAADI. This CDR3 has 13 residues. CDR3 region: CASSETGNYGYTF. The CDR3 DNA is TGTGCCAGCAGCGAGACAGGGAACTATGGCTACACCTTC.

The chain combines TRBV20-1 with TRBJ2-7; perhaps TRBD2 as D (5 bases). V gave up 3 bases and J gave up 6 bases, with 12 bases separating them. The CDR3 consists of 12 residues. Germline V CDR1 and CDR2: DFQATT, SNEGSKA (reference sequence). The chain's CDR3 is CSARTPAGEQYF. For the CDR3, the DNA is TGCAGTGCTAGGACTCCCGCGGGCGAGCAGTACTTC.

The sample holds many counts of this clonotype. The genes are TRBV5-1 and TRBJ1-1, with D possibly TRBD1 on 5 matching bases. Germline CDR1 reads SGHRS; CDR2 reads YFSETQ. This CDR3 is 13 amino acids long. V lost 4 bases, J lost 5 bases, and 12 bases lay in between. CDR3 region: CASSPWGGTEAFF. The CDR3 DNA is TGCGCCAGCAGCCCGTGGGGGGGGACTGAAGCTTTCTTT.

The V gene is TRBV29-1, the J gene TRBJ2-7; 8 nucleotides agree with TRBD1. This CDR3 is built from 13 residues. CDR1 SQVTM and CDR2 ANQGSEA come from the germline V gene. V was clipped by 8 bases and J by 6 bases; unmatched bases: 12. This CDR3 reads CSPQGQDGGEQYF. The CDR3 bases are TGCAGCCCACAGGGACAGGACGGTGGCGAGCAGTACTTC.